The entry that follows covers one T cell receptor beta chain sequence. This CDR3 spans 12 amino acids. Germline V gives CDR1 SGDLS, CDR2 YYNGEE. Trimming left V 0 bases short and J 8 bases short, with 5 bases between. This entry is derived from a study of blood T cell repertoires in COVID-19. Sequencing used immunoSEQ multiplex PCR; TCRdb keeps in-frame clones, though not all of them. Counted here are around 170,000 clones, about four fifths occurring once; the ten biggest clones make up approximately 12%. The receptor's source is a man between 45 and 60 years old who had recovered from COVID-19. The sequencing input was PBMCs or T cells enriched from blood (not recorded which). The J gene is TRBJ2-2, the V gene TRBV9; maybe TRBD2 (5 bases). The CDR3 spells CASSVGEGELFF. The CDR3 DNA reads TGTGCCAGCAGCGTAGGGGAGGGGGAGCTGTTTTTT.